This TCR beta chain was captured by sequencing in a study of shared clonotypes between healthy human individuals. General study results and limits: Researchers sampled blood only, noting tissue repertoires likely differ. Naive CD4 clonotypes were shared across a handful of donors at about 5%.

The CDR3 spans 14 residues. Germline V gene data show CDR1 as MNHEY and CDR2 as SMNVEV (reference sequence). The V end lost 1 base, the J end lost 1 base, and 7 bases lay between the germline ends. Terminally differentiated effector memory CD45RA+ cells were excluded by CCR7 positive selection of CD45RO-negative cells. The donor cohort consisted entirely of Caucasian adults residing in Nashville, Tennessee. Concerning this clone: Antigen: not known.

Once extracted for a subset, genomic DNA was divided evenly among several immunoSEQ plates. Sequenced by immunoSEQ multiplex PCR; TCRdb stores in-frame clones only, minus some. In the table there are millions of clones, 93% of which are singletons. V is TRBV27 and J is TRBJ1-1, with no clear D. Sequencing input: naive CD8+ T cells from PBMCs. The sequence was collected from a man between 18 and 29 years old in good health. Some clones in this sample may be carry-over from other donors' samples. The CDR3 sequence: CASSLWFRNTEAFF. Here the CDR3 DNA reads TGTGCCAGCAGTTTATGGTTCAGGAACACTGAAGCTTTCTTT.